This T cell receptor (beta chain) was recorded in a study of T cell repertoires in cytomegalovirus infection. Whole-study context: It was the public TCR beta signatures that indicated both CMV infection and matching HLA type.

The V gene lost 0 bases and the J gene lost 6 bases, with 7 bases spanning the gap. Germline V lookup: CDR1 SGDLS, CDR2 YYNGEE. The CDR3 has 13 residues. TCRdb independently ran MiXCR on the reads; one entry per CDR3 protein. In the table there are around 430,000 distinct CDR3 sequences, about 39% of which are singletons. As concerns this clonotype: Its antigen remains unknown.

Study conclusions and caveats: In two of eight donors, the top clonotype was HLA-C-restricted CMV-specific.

The rearrangement uses TRBV9 and TRBJ2-1; D is undetermined. This receptor was obtained from a human donor in good health (CMV status not recorded). Some clones in this sample may be carry-over from other donors' samples. Here the sequenced sample was cultured PBMCs, taken from culture after CMV antigen stimulation. CDR3 bases: TGTGCCAGCAGCGTAGCGGCACCCAATGAGCAGTTCTTC. As protein: CASSVAAPNEQFF.